A single sample gave rise to the 6 T cell receptor beta chains below, sequenced in a study of cytotoxic CD8 clonotypes in ibrutinib-treated CLL. Some clones are missing from TCRdb's copy, which holds only in-frame ones; the method was immunoSEQ multiplex PCR. The sample shows 250,000 or so clones, 70% of them seen only once. The specimen comprised PBMCs, sampled after 24 months of ibrutinib treatment. These receptors were collected from a human donor with chronic lymphocytic leukemia.

This chain joins TRBV7-3 and TRBJ2-1; D may match TRBD1 or TRBD2 (6 bases each). Germline V gene lookup returns CDR1 SGHTA and CDR2 FQGTGA. Trimming removed 0 bases from V and 5 bases from J, with 14 bases in between. The CDR3 loop spans 16 amino acids. The CDR3: CASSLTIGGPNNEQFF. The CDR3, as DNA: TGTGCCAGCAGCTTAACGATAGGGGGGCCAAACAATGAGCAGTTCTTC.

The chain has TRBV7-3 and TRBJ1-1, with D uncertain. Germline lookup yields CDR1 SGHTA and CDR2 FQGTGA. This CDR3 contains 13 residues. Between the trimmed V and J ends, which lost 1 base and 5 bases, there was a span of 8 bases. CDR3 sequence reads: CASSLNSITEAFF. The CDR3 bases are TGTGCCAGCAGCTTAAATTCCATTACTGAAGCTTTCTTT.

The chain has TRBV6-5 and TRBJ2-1; no firm D call. V lost 5 bases and J lost 8, with 7 bases in between. Germline CDR1 and CDR2: MNHEY and SVGAGI. This CDR3 is built from 11 residues. The chain's CDR3 is CASSRRDEQFF. Here the CDR3 DNA reads TGTGCCAGCAGTCGTAGAGATGAGCAGTTCTTC.

The CDR3 protein is CASSLSSVNTEAFF. The CDR3 DNA follows: TGTGCCAGCAGTTTGTCGTCGGTGAACACTGAAGCTTTCTTT. The chain joins TRBV28 to TRBJ1-1; the D is unclear. This CDR3 has 14 residues. Trimming cost V 3 bases and J 0 bases, with 8 bases left between them. Germline values: CDR1 MDHEN, CDR2 SYDVKM. Full variable domain (remainder filled in from reference TRBV28 and TRBJ1-1): DVKVTQSSRYLVKRTGEKVFLECVQDMDHENMFWYRQDPGLGLRLIYFSYDVKMKEKGDIPEGYSVSREKKERFSLILESASTNQTSMYLCASSLSSVNTEAFFGQGTRLTVV.

The CDR3, as DNA: TGCGCCAGCAGCCACCTAGCGGGAGTCAATGAGCAGTTCTTC. Translated, it gives CASSHLAGVNEQFF. The chain carries TRBV4-1 and TRBJ2-1; the match to TRBD2 covers 10 bases. J was trimmed by 6 bases and V by 3 bases; bases with no gene match: 2. Germline V gene data show CDR1 as MGHRA and CDR2 as YSYEKL. The CDR3 spans 14 residues.

The chain uses TRBV5-4 and TRBJ2-5, with unresolved D. The germline V and J ends were trimmed by 2 bases and 2 bases, with 13 bases remaining between them. CDR1 and CDR2 (germline): SGHNT, YYREEE (reference sequence). CDR3 length equals 15 residues. The CDR3 DNA follows: TGTGCCAGCAGCTTAAGCACCGGGCCACAAGAGACCCAGTACTTC. The encoded protein is CASSLSTGPQETQYF.